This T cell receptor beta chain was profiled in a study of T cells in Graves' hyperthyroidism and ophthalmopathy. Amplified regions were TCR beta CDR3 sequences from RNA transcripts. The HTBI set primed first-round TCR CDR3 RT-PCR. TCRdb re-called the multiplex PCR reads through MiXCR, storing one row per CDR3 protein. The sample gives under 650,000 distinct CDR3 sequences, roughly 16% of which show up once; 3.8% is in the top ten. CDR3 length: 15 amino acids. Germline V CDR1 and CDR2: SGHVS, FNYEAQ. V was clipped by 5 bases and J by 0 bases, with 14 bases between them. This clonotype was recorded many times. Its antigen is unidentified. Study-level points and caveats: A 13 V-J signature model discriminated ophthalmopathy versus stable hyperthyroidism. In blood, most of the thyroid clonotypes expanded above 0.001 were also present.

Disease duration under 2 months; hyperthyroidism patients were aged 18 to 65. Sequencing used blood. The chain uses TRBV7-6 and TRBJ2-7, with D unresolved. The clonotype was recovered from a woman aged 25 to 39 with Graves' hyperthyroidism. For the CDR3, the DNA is TGTGCCAGCAGCGCAGACGACGTAGCCTCCTACGAGCAGTACTTC. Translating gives CASSADDVASYEQYF.